The 22 T cell receptor beta chains below all came from one sample that was sequenced in a study of metastatic and nonmetastatic thyroid tumors. None of the patients had undergone any treatment ahead of thyroid surgery. TCRdb re-analyzed the PCR reads through MiXCR. The sample has approximately 42,000 clones, roughly 24% seen once; the top ten hold about 14%. The sample taken for sequencing was tumor tissue. These receptors were collected from a female donor with papillary thyroid cancer or a benign thyroid nodule (not recorded which). Some clones in this sample may be carry-over from other donors' samples.

The table lists this clone with many counts. The chain has TRBV9 and TRBJ2-5, with 8 positions matching TRBD2. The CDR3 spans 14 residues. Unmatched junction bases numbered 2, after V lost 3 bases and J lost 1 base. Germline assignment: CDR1 SGDLS and CDR2 YYNGEE. The CDR3 spells CASSEGTSQETQYF. The CDR3 DNA reads TGTGCCAGCAGCGAGGGGACTAGCCAAGAGACCCAGTACTTC. Full variable domain (outside the CDR3, taken from reference TRBV9 and TRBJ2-5): DSGVTQTPKHLITATGQRVTLRCSPRSGDLSVYWYQQSLDQGLQFLIQYYNGEERAKGNILERFSAQQFPDLHSELNLSSLELGDSALYFCASSEGTSQETQYFGPGTRLLVL.

This clone was observed a few times. The chain uses TRBV12-3 or TRBV12-4 and TRBJ1-2; 7 nucleotides align to TRBD1. The CDR3 loop spans 14 amino acids. V was pared by 6 bases and J by 6 bases, with 10 bases of the junction left unmatched. The CDR3 sequence: CASSPRGGSHGYTF. CDR3 bases: TGTGCCAGCAGCCCCAGGGGGGGTTCCCATGGCTACACCTTC.

This clone was recorded many times. The chain couples TRBV20-1 to TRBJ2-5; no firm D call. V was pared by 4 bases and J by 5 bases, with 5 bases between. The CDR3 is 10 amino acids. The V gene's germline CDR1 is DFQATT and CDR2 SNEGSKA (reference sequence). In DNA form, the CDR3 reads TGCAGTGCTATCGATGAGACCCAGTACTTC. Translation: CSAIDETQYF.

The chain joins TRBV12-3 or TRBV12-4 to TRBJ1-2, with 7 bases lining up with TRBD1. CDR3 length: 14 residues. V shed 7 bases, J shed 0 bases, and the junction held 5 bases outside the gene matches. The DNA of the CDR3 is TGTGCCAGCAATAACAGGGGAGCTAACTATGGCTACACCTTC. Its protein is CASNNRGANYGYTF.

The J gene is TRBJ2-7, the V gene TRBV6-2 or TRBV6-3, with 9 bases that match TRBD1. In germline, CDR1 is MNHEY, CDR2 SVGEGT. With 2 bases clipped from V and 4 bases from J, the junction kept 6 bases outside the gene matches. This CDR3 is 15 amino acids long. The CDR3 here is CASSYLTGTGYEQYF. The DNA of the CDR3 is TGTGCCAGCAGTTACCTCACCGGGACAGGGTACGAGCAGTACTTC.

This clone qualifies as medium-sized. This chain links TRBV6-1 with TRBJ2-2; D might be TRBD2 (7 bases). The V end lost 11 bases, the J end lost 6 bases, and 16 bases lay between the germline ends. CDR1 is MNHNS and CDR2 is SASEGT in the germline V gene. The length of the CDR3 is 13 residues. CDR3 nucleotide sequence: TGTGCCTCCGAGGGGGGGCACGCCGGGGAGCTGTTTTTT. This translates into CASEGGHAGELFF.

This clone showed up many times. CDR3 amino acids: CASSTQTDTQYF. For the CDR3, the DNA is TGTGCCAGCAGTACACAGACAGATACGCAGTATTTT. The chain recombines TRBV2 with TRBJ2-3; D is uncertain. V lost 5 bases and J lost 3, with 6 bases in between. The CDR3 is made up of 12 amino acids. Germline V CDR1 and CDR2: SNHLY, FYNNEI.

This chain uses TRBV28 with TRBJ2-5, with D possibly being TRBD2 (6 bases). Germline CDR1 is MDHEN and CDR2 is SYDVKM. The CDR3 contains 13 residues. Between the trimmed V and J ends, which lost 6 bases and 2 bases, there was a span of 10 bases. The CDR3 nucleotides are TGTGCCAGCAGCTCCGGGAGTCAAGAGACCCAGTACTTC. This encodes CASSSGSQETQYF.

This clone occurred many times. This chain connects TRBV30 to TRBJ1-3; D not resolved. The CDR3 consists of 12 residues. The germline gives CDR1 GTSNPN, CDR2 SVGIG (reference sequence). V lost 7 bases and J lost 4, with 11 bases in between. CDR3 DNA: TGTGCCTCGACAATCGGGGGAAACACCATATATTTT. It yields the protein CASTIGGNTIYF.

Concerning this clone itself: It may be a read error: a sequence one base away is much more abundant. The chain recombines TRBV28 with TRBJ2-2; the match to TRBD1 covers 7 bases. CDR3 length: 15 amino acids. Looked up from germline, CDR1 is MDHEN and CDR2 is SYDVKM. The CDR3 coding sequence is TGTGCCAGCAGGCCGGGACAGCTCGACACCGAGGAGCTGTTTTTT. This sequence encodes CASRPGQLDTEELFF.

The chain couples TRBV5-4 to TRBJ2-4, with 8 bases lining up with TRBD1. The V gene's germline CDR1 is SGHNT and CDR2 YYREEE (reference sequence). The CDR3 runs to 16 residues. V shed 4 bases and J 0 bases; nucleotides not matched to a gene: 6. The CDR3 region has the DNA TGTGCCAGCAGCACTCAGGGGGCGTTAGCCAAAAACATTCAGTACTTC. Amino acids: CASSTQGALAKNIQYF.

The V gene is TRBV20-1, the J gene TRBJ2-1, with 9 bases fitting TRBD1. Germline CDR1 DFQATT, CDR2 SNEGSKA (reference sequence). J lost 3 bases, V lost 0 bases, and 6 bases had no gene match. The CDR3 is 16 amino acids. CDR3 sequence reads: CSARDLRTGDYNEQFF. The CDR3 DNA is TGCAGTGCTAGAGATCTTAGGACAGGGGACTACAATGAGCAGTTCTTC.

There are many counts of this clone. The rearrangement links TRBV10-2 to TRBJ1-5, with D tentatively TRBD1 (5 bases). CDR3 length equals 18 residues. V gave up 0 bases and J gave up 0 bases, with 15 bases separating them. From germline, CDR1 is WSHSY and CDR2 SAAADI. This chain's CDR3 is CASSESAGWGYSNQPQHF. The CDR3 DNA follows: TGCGCCAGCAGTGAGTCGGCAGGGTGGGGATATAGCAATCAGCCCCAGCATTTT.

The V and J genes are TRBV3-1 and TRBJ2-5, with D perhaps assigned TRBD1 or TRBD2 (5 bases each). The germline V gene has CDR1 LGHDT and CDR2 YNNKEL (reference sequence). This CDR3 spans 15 amino acids. V lost 4 bases to trimming and J lost 5 bases, with 17 bases between them. The CDR3 loop is CASSRGPRSRETQYF. CDR3 in DNA: TGTGCCAGCAGCCGGGGACCGCGAAGTAGGGAGACCCAGTACTTC.

The J gene is TRBJ2-7, the V gene TRBV25-1; D is unclear. The CDR3 is 16 amino acids. Germline V lookup: CDR1 MGHDK, CDR2 SYGVNS. Trimming left V 4 bases short and J 0 bases short, with 16 bases between. The CDR3 region has the DNA TGTGCCAGCAGTGGATTATCAGGAGTCCTCTCCTACGAGCAGTACTTC. This codes for CASSGLSGVLSYEQYF.

The rearrangement uses TRBV20-1 and TRBJ2-7, with 7 positions matching TRBD1. CDR3 size: 17 residues. CDR1 is DFQATT and CDR2 is SNEGSKA in the germline V gene (reference sequence). Germline trimming cut 0 bases from V and 2 bases from J; bases unmatched to any gene: 13. The CDR3 protein is CSARDNLNRGSTYEQYF. In nucleotides, the CDR3 is TGCAGTGCTAGAGATAACCTTAACAGGGGTAGCACCTACGAGCAGTACTTC.

This clone was counted a few times. This sequence joins TRBV14 and TRBJ1-1; no clear D gene. CDR1 and CDR2 from the germline V gene are SGHDN and FVKESK. CDR3 size: 12 residues. Trimming took off 2 bases at V and 5 bases at J, with 6 bases between the two ends. The CDR3 nucleotides are TGTGCCAGCAGCCAATCCAGGACTGAAGCTTTCTTT. Its protein is CASSQSRTEAFF.

This rearrangement joins TRBV6-1 to TRBJ2-5; tentative D call: TRBD1 (6 bases). This CDR3 has 15 amino acids. V shed 7 bases and J shed 3 bases, with 18 bases lying between them. CDR1 MNHNS and CDR2 SASEGT come from the germline V gene. This CDR3 is CASKKRGWFEETQYF. DNA of the CDR3: TGTGCCAGCAAGAAGAGGGGGTGGTTCGAAGAGACCCAGTACTTC.

This clone was found a few times. The chain combines TRBV18 with TRBJ2-3, with D possibly TRBD1 on 6 matching bases. Germline values: CDR1 KGHSH, CDR2 LQKENI. This CDR3 region has 14 residues. Trimming removed 3 bases from V and 6 bases from J, with 13 bases in between. The CDR3 DNA sequence: TGTGCCAGCTCACCTCGCGCAGGGGACGATACGCAGTATTTT. Residues: CASSPRAGDDTQYF.

This clone occurred many times. Other DNA sequences in this specimen translate into the identical CDR3. The V gene is TRBV28, the J gene TRBJ1-1, with D perhaps TRBD1 (6 bases). The V and J ends lost 6 bases and 3 bases respectively, with 14 bases between them. From germline, CDR1 is MDHEN and CDR2 SYDVKM. This CDR3 is 14 amino acids long. In DNA form, the CDR3 reads TGTGCCAGCAGGGGACCAAGGGGGGACACTGAAGCTTTCTTT. Translated, it gives CASRGPRGDTEAFF.

CDR3 bases: TGCAGTGCTAGCCCCCTAGCGGGCTACGAGCAGTACTTC. It specifies CSASPLAGYEQYF. The gene calls are TRBV20-1 and TRBJ2-7, with 8 positions matching TRBD2. The V gene's germline CDR1 is DFQATT and CDR2 SNEGSKA (reference sequence). The CDR3 covers 13 residues. The V gene end was trimmed by 3 bases and the J gene end by 3 bases; junction bases not matched to a gene: 4.

V and J are TRBV13 and TRBJ1-1; 8 nucleotides align to TRBD1. The CDR3 spans 14 residues. J lost 1 base, V lost 4 bases, and 2 bases had no gene match. CDR1 PRHDT and CDR2 FYEKMQ come from the germline V gene (reference sequence). The CDR3 DNA sequence: TGTGCCAGCAGCTCCGACAGGGGGAACACTGAAGCTTTCTTT. It codes for CASSSDRGNTEAFF.